This T cell receptor (beta chain) comes out of a study of CD8 T cells in Susac syndrome. Study background: Active disease was present in about 6 of the sequenced Susac syndrome patients, whereas 8 or 9 of them were in remission. Notes on the study in general: TEMRA cells and active patients showed peak Susac CD8+ clonal expansion.

Random hexamers were used to reverse transcribe the RNA input (about 0.45 to 1 ug). Each CDR3 protein gets one entry after TCRdb re-called the immunoSEQ multiplex PCR reads with MiXCR. The sample records around 100,000 distinct CDR3 sequences, about 95% being singletons. It was negative isolation that provided the CD8+ and CD4+ T cells, whereas TEMRA cells were enriched by FACS. Turning to this clonotype: The target antigen is unknown.

This CDR3 has 15 residues. V was shortened by 2 bases and J by 7 bases, with 17 bases between the two germline ends. The chain combines TRBV12-3 or TRBV12-4 with TRBJ2-5; tentative D call: TRBD2 (6 bases). This receptor was obtained from a human donor with Susac syndrome. Sequencing was carried out using CD8+ T cells from PBMCs. CDR3 in DNA: TGTGCCAGCAGTTTACAGGACCTATCCGGGAGGACCCAGTACTTC. Its protein is CASSLQDLSGRTQYF.